A selection of T cell receptor beta chains follows, all from one sample in a study of cytomegalovirus exposure and HLA in healthy donors. Clones were sequenced by immunoSEQ multiplex PCR, and TCRdb holds only the in-frame ones, with some missing. The sample has 120,000 to 150,000 clones, less than 85% seen once. Sequenced material: PBMCs. The receptors originated from a woman between 50 and 59 years old in good health and CMV-seropositive. CDR3s include the opening cysteine and the closing phenylalanine or tryptophan. D genes are given only for firm matches. The size entry is marked missing in some rows and otherwise reads once, few, many or a size class.

j_call v_call d_call clone_size cdr3_aa cdr3_nt
TRBJ2-2 TRBV7-2 TRBD2 - CASSLVLASGGARELFF TGTGCCAGCAGCTTAGTTCTGGCTAGCGGGGGGGCCCGGGAGCTGTTTTTT
TRBJ2-7 TRBV30 - - CAWNEMRASNSYEQYF TGTGCCTGGAATGAGATGAGGGCCTCAAACTCCTACGAGCAGTACTTC
TRBJ1-4 TRBV7-9 TRBD1 - CASSPGQGPEKLFF TGTGCCAGCAGCCCCGGACAGGGTCCTGAAAAACTGTTTTTT
TRBJ1-1 TRBV18 TRBD1 - CASSSDRGTEAFF TGTGCCAGCTCATCGGACAGGGGCACTGAAGCTTTCTTT
TRBJ2-5 TRBV7-2 TRBD1 - CASSPTRQGYGTQYF TGTGCCAGCAGCCCCACCCGACAGGGCTATGGGACCCAGTACTTC
TRBJ1-4 TRBV6-5 - - CASDSRNEKLFF TGTGCCAGCGACAGCCGGAATGAAAAACTGTTTTTT
TRBJ2-2 TRBV5-1 - - CASSLAQHSDTGELFF TGCGCCAGCAGCTTGGCCCAGCATAGCGACACCGGGGAGCTGTTTTTT
TRBJ2-3 TRBV15 TRBD1 - CATSRGQGTDTQYF TGTGCCACCAGCAGGGGACAGGGGACAGATACGCAGTATTTT
TRBJ1-1 TRBV19 - - CASSIGARGSVKEAFF TGTGCCAGTAGTATTGGAGCGCGGGGCAGCGTCAAGGAAGCTTTCTTT
TRBJ1-1 TRBV6-5 - once CASSYQVGSFDTEAFF TGTGCCAGCAGTTATCAGGTTGGGAGTTTTGACACTGAAGCTTTCTTT
TRBJ1-4 TRBV9 - - CASSPHRENEKLFF TGTGCCAGCAGCCCCCACAGGGAGAATGAAAAACTGTTTTTT
TRBJ1-4 TRBV20-1 - - CSARTGQKLFF TGCAGTGCTAGAACAGGGCAAAAACTGTTTTTT
TRBJ2-3 TRBV7-9 - - CASSLGGRTDTQYF TGTGCCAGCAGCTTAGGAGGCCGCACAGATACGCAGTATTTT
TRBJ1-1 TRBV30 TRBD1 - CAWGRTGLVEAFF TGTGCCTGGGGTCGGACAGGCCTCGTCGAAGCTTTCTTT
TRBJ2-3 TRBV27 - few CASNRGPSTDTQYF TGTGCCAGCAATAGAGGCCCCAGCACAGATACGCAGTATTTT
TRBJ1-2 TRBV11-2 - - CASSLDRDNYGYTF TGTGCCAGCAGCTTAGATCGGGATAACTATGGCTACACCTTC
TRBJ1-5 TRBV2 - once CASTPTRGGNQPQHF TGTGCCAGCACCCCGACGCGGGGGGGCAATCAGCCCCAGCATTTT
TRBJ1-1 TRBV7-9 - - CASSFGLANTEAFF TGTGCCAGCAGCTTTGGCCTGGCGAACACTGAAGCTTTCTTT
TRBJ2-3 TRBV7-3 - - CASSLQASTDTQYF TGTGCCAGCAGCCTACAGGCCAGCACAGATACGCAGTATTTT
TRBJ2-5 TRBV5-1 - - CASSLGQQQETQYF TGCGCCAGCAGCTTGGGACAGCAGCAAGAGACCCAGTACTTC
TRBJ1-2 TRBV7-9 TRBD1 once CASSSLGTGATNYGYTF TGTGCCAGCAGCTCCCTGGGGACAGGGGCTACCAACTATGGCTACACCTTC
TRBJ1-1 TRBV7-2 TRBD1 - CASSQTTGGGTEAFF TGTGCCAGCAGCCAAACCACAGGGGGGGGAACTGAAGCTTTCTTT
TRBJ1-4 TRBV7-9 TRBD1 - CASSLAGTASFATNEKLFF TGTGCCAGCAGCTTAGCAGGGACAGCTTCTTTTGCAACTAATGAAAAACTGTTTTTT
TRBJ1-3 TRBV7-8 - once CASGENGFSGNTIYF TGTGCCAGCGGGGAGAACGGTTTCTCTGGAAACACCATATATTTT
TRBJ2-7 TRBV29-1 TRBD1 - CSVIRDRGSYEQYF TGCAGCGTTATACGGGACAGGGGGTCCTACGAGCAGTACTTC
TRBJ2-1 TRBV7-2 TRBD1 - CASSLDRVGNEQFF TGTGCCAGCAGCCTGGACAGGGTAGGCAATGAGCAGTTCTTC
TRBJ2-7 TRBV19 TRBD2 few CASSPLAGGAYEQYF TGTGCCAGTAGTCCACTAGCGGGGGGGGCCTACGAGCAGTACTTC
TRBJ2-3 TRBV7-7 - once CASSLGTPDTDTQYF TGTGCTAGCAGCTTAGGGACTCCGGATACAGATACGCAGTATTTT
TRBJ2-1 TRBV9 TRBD1 - CASSVERQGAHNEQFF TGTGCCAGCAGCGTAGAACGGCAGGGGGCCCACAATGAGCAGTTCTTC
TRBJ2-1 TRBV7-3 - - CASSLYRSSYNEQFF TGTGCCAGCAGCTTATACAGGAGCTCCTACAATGAGCAGTTCTTC
TRBJ1-3 TRBV6-1 - - CASSEAITGYGNTIYF TGTGCCAGCAGTGAAGCGATTACAGGGTACGGAAACACCATATATTTT
TRBJ1-4 TRBV27 - - CASSSPTYRNEKLFF TGTGCCAGCAGTTCGCCGACATACCGAAATGAAAAACTGTTTTTT
TRBJ1-5 TRBV10-3 TRBD1 - CAISGGGTGNQPQHF TGTGCCATCAGTGGAGGGGGCACGGGCAATCAGCCCCAGCATTTT
TRBJ1-1 TRBV7-2 TRBD1 - CASGRVGTGRNTEAFF TGTGCCAGCGGACGAGTTGGGACAGGGAGGAACACTGAAGCTTTCTTT
TRBJ2-7 TRBV9 TRBD2 - CASSPGGPEQYF TGTGCCAGCAGCCCGGGAGGTCCCGAGCAGTACTTC
TRBJ1-6 TRBV27 TRBD1 - CASKGQGAVGSPLHF TGTGCCAGCAAGGGACAGGGGGCGGTTGGTTCACCCCTCCACTTT
TRBJ1-4 TRBV5-4 - - CASSRKTLGGATNEKLFF TGTGCCAGCAGCCGCAAAACCCTGGGGGGGGCAACTAATGAAAAACTGTTTTTT
TRBJ2-7 TRBV4-1 TRBD1 - CASSRDRGLYEQYF TGCGCCAGCAGCCGGGACAGGGGCCTCTACGAGCAGTACTTC
TRBJ1-1 TRBV6-1 - few CASREGGNTEAFF TGTGCCAGCAGGGAAGGAGGGAACACTGAAGCTTTCTTT
TRBJ1-3 TRBV7-9 - - CASSKRAAGWDTIYF TGTGCCAGCAGCAAGAGGGCCGCCGGGTGGGACACCATATATTTT
TRBJ1-5 TRBV13 - - CASSTRDGRVQPQHF TGTGCCAGCAGCACCCGGGACGGGAGGGTTCAGCCCCAGCATTTT
TRBJ2-1 TRBV4-3 TRBD2 - CASSQDAGGSYNEQFF TGCGCCAGCAGCCAAGACGCGGGGGGCTCCTACAATGAGCAGTTCTTC
TRBJ2-1 TRBV30 TRBD2 - CAWSVTSGIYNEQFF TGTGCCTGGAGTGTAACTAGCGGTATTTACAATGAGCAGTTCTTC
TRBJ1-2 TRBV2 - - CASSTNAGSEGGYTF TGTGCCAGCAGTACGAATGCCGGGTCGGAGGGTGGCTACACCTTC